These T cell receptor beta chains were read from a single sample in a study of CD8+ T cells in alopecia areata. This table comes from immunoSEQ multiplex PCR, and its TCRdb copy is limited to in-frame clones, with some not included. The sample has about 190,000 clones, roughly 60% seen once. The sample was CD4+ T cells sorted from blood, taken around week 50, from a patient treated with tofacitinib. Receptors were obtained from a human donor with alopecia areata. Both conserved end residues are part of each CDR3. A D gene is named only where the DNA matches it firmly.

TRBV30	TRBJ1-2	TRBD1	CAWSAYRGTSYGYTF
TRBV29-1	TRBJ1-1	NA	CSVFGRIGDTEAFF
TRBV7-2	TRBJ2-1	NA	CASSLEGGRFF
TRBV29-1	TRBJ2-7	TRBD1	CSAGTASYEQYF
TRBV29-1	TRBJ1-1	TRBD1	CSVPGGFMNTEAFF
TRBV7-2	TRBJ1-1	NA	CASAYDHQVANTEAFF
TRBV29-1	TRBJ1-6	NA	CSVKTDPGNSPLHF
TRBV29-1	TRBJ2-7	NA	CSVVRDFPSEQYF
TRBV29-1	TRBJ2-3	NA	CSVEGVTSTDTQYF
TRBV7-2	TRBJ2-1	NA	CASSFLGGRGLYNEQFF
TRBV12-5	TRBJ1-6	TRBD1	CASGLVQGGTYNSPLHF
TRBV29-1	TRBJ2-1	TRBD1	CSGRQGLSNEQFF
TRBV15	TRBJ1-2	NA	CATSRDGDYGYTF
TRBV20-1	TRBJ2-5	NA	CSARGWETQYF
TRBV30	TRBJ1-4	NA	CAGRLLNEKLFF
TRBV29-1	TRBJ1-1	NA	CSVETYREAFF
TRBV29-1	TRBJ2-7	NA	CSVVLDGEQYF
TRBV30	TRBJ2-7	NA	CAWSVTGLEQYF
TRBV29-1	TRBJ2-7	NA	CSVGGQYEQYF
TRBV2	TRBJ2-1	NA	CASSERMVQGINEQFF
TRBV29-1	TRBJ1-1	NA	CSALGRGGGLSEAFF
TRBV4-3	TRBJ1-1	NA	CASSQSRVSEAFF
TRBV29-1	TRBJ1-1	NA	CSVEEASGGNTEAFF
TRBV7-2	TRBJ2-7	TRBD1	CASSLVGTGGYEQYF
TRBV4-3	TRBJ2-7	NA	CASSLEVSSYEQYF
TRBV11-1	TRBJ1-4	NA	CASSKDQGFGEKLFF
TRBV2	TRBJ1-4	NA	CASRSGQNNEKLFF
TRBV2	TRBJ1-1	NA	CASSEALGTFTEAFF
TRBV28	TRBJ2-6	NA	CASRVPTTNVLTF
TRBV5-1	TRBJ2-1	NA	CASSPSVGAGSYNEQFF
TRBV10-3	TRBJ2-7	NA	CAISESTRLSYEQYF
TRBV9	TRBJ2-3	NA	CASSVLFSTDTQYF
TRBV10-3	TRBJ2-7	TRBD1	CAISDRGSYEQYF
TRBV7-2	TRBJ2-7	NA	CASSKGPPYEQYF
TRBV5-1	TRBJ2-2	NA	CASSPGWSGVGELFF
TRBV4-3	TRBJ2-7	NA	CASSRSFLTGDQYF
TRBV9	TRBJ2-3	NA	CASSPSVSDTQYF